The TCR beta chain under discussion was sequenced for a study of control samples from healthy donors and cancer patients (dated by TCRdb to the early 2020s). Receptor amplification or capture employed the immunoSEQ multiplex PCR assay. TCRdb took this table from immuneACCESS and kept in-frame rearrangements with V and J called. Such tables lack part of the clones; where checked against another copy, unresolved V genes explain under half of the gap, and the rest is unexplained. For this sample the table gives approximately 110,000 clones, of which less than 95% were detected only once. The top ten clonotypes cover approximately 4% of the sample. Its CDR3 holds 16 amino acids, cysteine through phenylalanine. The only DNA kept is the CDR3, 48 bases in frame from the first base. The germline ends are 20 bases apart after V is trimmed by 1 base and J by 8 bases. Per the germline V gene, MNHNS is the CDR1 and SASEGT is the CDR2.

Details on this clone: Its recognized antigen is unknown. Per-base qualities were not stored, and no clone one base away is much larger.

This clonotype was obtained from a human donor in good health. The donor label of this sample is uncertain. The chain links TRBV6-1 with TRBJ1-2; 6 matching bases give a weak D call of TRBD1. The source material was blood. The nucleotides read TGTGCCAGCAGTGAAGGCAGTCGGGGGCGCGGAGCGGGCTACACCTTC. This codes for CASSEGSRGRGAGYTF.